The 6 T cell receptor beta chains given below trace back to one sample, sequenced in a study of T-cell memory formation after mild COVID-19 (TCRdb year 2021). Preparation of the library involved 5' RACE. These reads were obtained on an Illumina NovaSeq 6000. The raw public data were reprocessed by TCRdb itself: fastp quality trimming at Q25, MiXCR clonotype calling, in-frame beta chains only. Merged by CDR3 protein, the rows form single entries marked with the most common genes and DNA. The sample data list 220,000 or so distinct CDR3 sequences, and over 9.5% of these were observed just once. 3.5% to 4% of the sample lies in the top ten. Specimen: PBMCs or a T cell subset sorted from them (not recorded which). All receptors derive from a man aged 18 to 30 who had mild COVID-19 (a few samples of this study predate the infection). The sample titles of this study are shuffled in the database, so cell type and time point are left out; the donor was told from shared clones.

V is TRBV4-2 and J is TRBJ2-3, with 8 bases aligning to TRBD2. After removal of 4 bases from V and 6 bases from J, the junction contained 9 bases not matched to a gene. The V gene's germline CDR1 is LGHNA and CDR2 YNFKEQ. The CDR3 has 15 residues. This CDR3 is CASSPRTSKGDTQYF. CDR3 DNA: TGTGCCAGCAGCCCCCGGACTAGCAAAGGGGATACGCAGTATTTT.

This clonotype showed up just a few times. This chain connects TRBV5-1 to TRBJ2-5, with 8 bases lining up with TRBD1. Trimming cost V 7 bases and J 1 base; bases outside gene matches: 3. The germline CDR1 and CDR2 sequences are SGHRS and YFSETQ. The CDR3 contains 13 residues. The CDR3 region has the DNA TGCGCCAGCGGAACAGGGGGCCAAGAGACCCAGTACTTC. Translation gives CASGTGGQETQYF. The full variable domain, with the rest looked up from reference TRBV5-1 and TRBJ2-5, is KAGVTQTPRYLIKTRGQQVTLSCSPISGHRSVSWYQQTPGQGLQFLFEYFSETQRNKGNFPGRFSGRQFSNSRSEMNVSTLELGDSALYLCASGTGGQETQYFGPGTRLLVL.

This clonotype came up a few times. The rearrangement links TRBV5-1 to TRBJ1-6, with 9 bases that match TRBD1. Germline-derived CDR1 and CDR2 are SGHRS and YFSETQ. This CDR3 is built from 15 residues. V was clipped by 1 base and J by 9 bases; unmatched bases: 5. The DNA of the CDR3 is TGCGCCAGCAGCTTGAACAGGGGGCCTGGTTCACCCCTCCACTTT. Amino acids: CASSLNRGPGSPLHF.

This clonotype was seen ten or more times. This chain joins TRBV7-9 and TRBJ1-1, with no clear D. This CDR3 spans 15 amino acids. Germline CDR1 SEHNR, CDR2 FQNEAQ (reference sequence). The V gene lost 5 bases and the J gene lost 4 bases, with 17 bases spanning the gap. This CDR3 is CASSPKIRVGTEAFF. As DNA, the CDR3 is TGTGCCAGCAGCCCAAAAATCCGAGTAGGCACTGAAGCTTTCTTT.

This clonotype was observed a single time. The V call is TRBV20-1, the J call TRBJ1-1, with D possibly being TRBD1 (6 bases). Per the germline V gene, CDR1 is DFQATT and CDR2 is SNEGSKA (reference sequence). V lost 1 base and J 3 bases, leaving 12 bases between the germline ends. This CDR3 spans 14 amino acids. The CDR3 reads CSARAGATDTEAFF. The CDR3 coding sequence is TGCAGTGCTAGAGCAGGGGCAACGGACACTGAAGCTTTCTTT.

The V call is TRBV4-1, the J call TRBJ1-2, with a tentative D call TRBD1 (6 bases). Germline loops: CDR1 MGHRA, CDR2 YSYEKL. Trimming left V 3 bases short and J 10 bases short, with 12 bases between. This CDR3 is 12 amino acids long. CDR3 protein: CASSHTGHAYTF. The CDR3 nucleotides read TGCGCCAGCAGCCACACAGGGCATGCCTACACCTTC.